This T cell receptor beta chain was documented in a study of T cell repertoires in cytomegalovirus infection. TCRdb used MiXCR to reprocess the reads, holding one entry per CDR3 protein. The sample holds 200,000 to 250,000 distinct CDR3 sequences, 20% to 25% seen once. Sequencing used CD8+ T cells from PBMCs. The receptor was isolated from a human donor in good health (CMV status not recorded). Some clones in this sample may be carry-over from other donors' samples.

The CDR3 is CASSRPPGPLHF. CDR3 nucleotides: TGTGCCAGCAGCCGCCCGCCGGGGCCCCTCCACTTT. This rearrangement joins TRBV28 to TRBJ1-6; D is unclear. V dropped 6 bases and J dropped 13 bases, with 13 bases sitting between them. The CDR3 extends over 12 amino acids. Germline CDR1 and CDR2: MDHEN and SYDVKM.